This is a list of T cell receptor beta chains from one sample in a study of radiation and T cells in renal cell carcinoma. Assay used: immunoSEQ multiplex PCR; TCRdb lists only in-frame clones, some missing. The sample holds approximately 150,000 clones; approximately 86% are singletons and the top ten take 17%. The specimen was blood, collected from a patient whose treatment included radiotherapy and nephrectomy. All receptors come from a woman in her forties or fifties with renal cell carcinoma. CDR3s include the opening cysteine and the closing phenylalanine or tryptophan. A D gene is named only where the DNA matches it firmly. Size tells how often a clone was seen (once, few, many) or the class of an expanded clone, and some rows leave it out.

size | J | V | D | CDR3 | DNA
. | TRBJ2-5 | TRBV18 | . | CASSEGGRQETQYF | TGTGCCAGCTCAGAGGGGGGGAGACAAGAGACCCAGTACTTC
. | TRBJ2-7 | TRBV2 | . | CASRGLDSYEQYF | TGTGCCTCCCGGGGACTCGACTCCTACGAGCAGTACTTC
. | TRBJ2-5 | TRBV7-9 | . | CASSFRGGTASQETQYF | TGTGCCAGCAGCTTTAGAGGGGGGACAGCCTCTCAAGAGACCCAGTACTTC
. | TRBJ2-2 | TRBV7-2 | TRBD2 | CASSSTSGGTGELFF | TGTGCCAGCAGTTCAACTAGCGGGGGGACCGGGGAGCTGTTTTTT
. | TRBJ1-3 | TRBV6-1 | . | CASSEAGANTIYF | TGTGCCAGCAGTGAAGCAGGGGCAAACACCATATATTTT
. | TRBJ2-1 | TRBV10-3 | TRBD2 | CAISVQRGGNEQFF | TGTGCCATCAGTGTCCAGCGGGGGGGCAATGAGCAGTTCTTC
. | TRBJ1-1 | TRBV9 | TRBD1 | CASSVGTGGGRAFF | TGTGCCAGCAGCGTAGGGACAGGGGGCGGTCGGGCTTTCTTT
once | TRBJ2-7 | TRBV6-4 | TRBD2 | CASKELADSPGGYEQYF | TGTGCCAGCAAGGAACTAGCGGACTCTCCGGGGGGCTACGAGCAGTACTTC
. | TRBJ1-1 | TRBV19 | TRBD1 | CASSPQGGTEAFF | TGTGCCAGTAGTCCGCAGGGGGGCACTGAAGCTTTCTTT
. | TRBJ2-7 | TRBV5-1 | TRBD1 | CASGPTGPWEQYF | TGCGCCAGCGGTCCGACAGGGCCCTGGGAGCAGTACTTC
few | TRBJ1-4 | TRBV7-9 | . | CASSFLLGTMSTNEKLFF | TGTGCCAGCAGTTTTCTCCTCGGGACAATGTCTACTAATGAAAAACTGTTTTTT
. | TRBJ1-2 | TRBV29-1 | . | CSVESRPGALGGYTF | TGCAGCGTTGAATCCCGGCCAGGAGCACTCGGGGGCTACACCTTC
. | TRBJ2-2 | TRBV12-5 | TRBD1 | CASGKGTAFTGELFF | TGTGCTAGTGGTAAAGGGACAGCTTTCACCGGGGAGCTGTTTTTT
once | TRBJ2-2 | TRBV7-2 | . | CASSLAGIETSTGELFF | TGTGCCAGCAGCTTAGCGGGGATCGAAACCTCAACCGGGGAGCTGTTTTTT
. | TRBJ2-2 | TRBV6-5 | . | CASSWARPSTGELFF | TGTGCCAGCAGTTGGGCTAGACCCAGCACCGGGGAGCTGTTTTTT
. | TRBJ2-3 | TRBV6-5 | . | CASSFTRTDTQYF | TGTGCCAGCAGTTTCACGCGCACAGATACGCAGTATTTT
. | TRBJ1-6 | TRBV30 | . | CAWRGGRSPLHF | TGTGCCTGGAGAGGGGGTCGGTCACCCCTCCACTTT
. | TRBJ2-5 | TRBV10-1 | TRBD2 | CASSLGLAGGGETQYF | TGCGCCAGCAGTCTGGGACTAGCGGGAGGAGGGGAGACCCAGTACTTC
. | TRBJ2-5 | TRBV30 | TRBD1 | CAWSRDRGRETQYF | TGTGCCTGGAGTCGGGACAGGGGAAGGGAGACCCAGTACTTC
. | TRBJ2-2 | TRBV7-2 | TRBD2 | CASSLTRVGGTSTGELFF | TGTGCCAGCAGCTTAACCCGAGTTGGGGGGACTAGCACCGGGGAGCTGTTTTTT
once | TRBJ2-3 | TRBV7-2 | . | CASSPLGQGVTDTQYF | TGTGCCAGCAGCCCCTTAGGGCAGGGTGTAACAGATACGCAGTATTTT
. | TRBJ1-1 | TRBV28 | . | CASSRHNTEAFF | TGTGCCAGCAGTCGACACAACACTGAAGCTTTCTTT
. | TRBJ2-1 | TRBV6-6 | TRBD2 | CASRISGRANEQFF | TGTGCCAGCAGAATCAGCGGGAGAGCCAATGAGCAGTTCTTC
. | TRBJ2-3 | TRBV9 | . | CASSVGIGETQYF | TGTGCCAGCAGCGTAGGGATCGGGGAAACGCAGTATTTT